Listed here are 9 T cell receptor beta chains from one sample, sequenced in a study of post-analysis software for immune sequencing data (dated by TCRdb to between 2014 and 2016). These receptors have no identified antigens. Libraries came from PCR. TCRdb lists the instrument as Illumina HiSeq 2500. Unique molecular identifiers were incorporated into TCR beta cDNA libraries to reduce PCR and sequencing biases. The public reads were reprocessed in TCRdb via fastp at Q25 and MiXCR, keeping in-frame beta chains. CDR3 protein duplicates are merged, each entry listing the most common genes and DNA. The sample contains hundreds of thousands of distinct CDR3 sequences, about 57% of them found a single time. Approximately 4.3% of the sample is held by the ten biggest clonotypes. What the research found in general, with its limitations: Patients showed significantly higher frequencies than controls for 4 or 5 TRBV segments, among them TRBV5-6, TRBV5-1 and TRBV20-1.

The specimen sequenced was blood. The origin of the receptors is a girl aged 5-17 years with multiple sclerosis.

The chain is built from TRBV20-1 and TRBJ1-4, with a tentative D call TRBD1 (6 bases). This CDR3 comprises 15 residues. V dropped 0 bases and J dropped 8 bases, with 16 bases sitting between them. Germline values: CDR1 DFQATT, CDR2 SNEGSKA (reference sequence). The CDR3: CSARDVVTGREKLFF. The CDR3, as DNA: TGCAGTGCTAGAGATGTTGTGACAGGAAGAGAAAAACTGTTTTTT.

There are a few counts of this clonotype. The chain recombines TRBV5-1 with TRBJ2-5; D is ambiguous. The V gene lost 4 bases and the J gene lost 5 bases, with 18 bases spanning the gap. The germline CDR1 and CDR2 sequences are SGHRS and YFSETQ. The CDR3 spans 15 residues. The CDR3 is CASSTNPGLQETQYF. In DNA, the CDR3 is TGCGCCAGCAGCACTAACCCCGGTCTGCAGGAGACCCAGTACTTC.

CDR3: CSVGGDRERYNEQYF. The CDR3 region has the DNA TGCAGCGTTGGTGGGGACAGGGAGAGGTACAATGAGCAGTACTTC. V gene TRBV29-1 combines with J gene TRBJ2-1, with 9 bases matching TRBD1. Near its end, the DNA agrees better with TRBJ2-7, so the J call may be wrong. The CDR3 consists of 15 residues. Germline V gives CDR1 SQVTM, CDR2 ANQGSEA.

The chain joins TRBV5-6 to TRBJ2-1; the D gene is possibly TRBD1 (6 bases). The ends were cut back, 3 bases at V and 7 bases at J, with 14 bases in the middle. This CDR3 has 14 amino acids. CDR1 and CDR2 (germline): SGHDT, YYEEEE. CDR3 residues: CASSSYRVRNEQFF. The CDR3 coding sequence is TGTGCCAGCAGCTCATACAGGGTACGTAATGAGCAGTTCTTC.

The chain combines TRBV20-1 with TRBJ2-7; D is undetermined. This CDR3 region has 14 residues. The V gene lost 1 base and the J gene lost 0 bases, with 10 bases spanning the gap. Germline lookup yields CDR1 DFQATT and CDR2 SNEGSKA (reference sequence). CDR3 DNA: TGCAGTGCTAGAGTGGCACGTAGCTCCTACGAGCAGTACTTC. Translated: CSARVARSSYEQYF.

This clonotype was detected a few times. V usage is TRBV5-1 and J usage is TRBJ2-7; D not certain. This CDR3 is 13 amino acids long. The V end lost 3 bases, the J end lost 6 bases, and 13 bases lay between the germline ends. Per germline, CDR1 SGHRS and CDR2 YFSETQ. As DNA, the CDR3 is TGCGCCAGCAGCTCTGACCCTAACTTCGAGCAGTACTTC. Protein: CASSSDPNFEQYF.

This clonotype has only one observation. V is TRBV20-1 and J is TRBJ2-7; 10 nucleotides align to TRBD2. This CDR3 contains 16 residues. Germline V CDR1 and CDR2: DFQATT, SNEGSKA (reference sequence). Trimming took 6 bases from V and 7 from J; bases not matched to a gene: 18. CDR3 in amino acids: CSANTLTSGSPREQYF. The CDR3 DNA sequence: TGCAGTGCCAACACCTTGACTAGCGGGTCTCCAAGGGAGCAGTACTTC.

This chain joins TRBV21-1 and TRBJ1-5; the table names TRBD1, a call not compared with the DNA. TRBV21-1 is termed a pseudogene. The CDR3 loop spans 18 amino acids. The DNA of the CDR3 is TGTGCCAGCAGCAAAAAGGACTCACAGGGGGGGGGTCATCAGCCCCAGCATTTT. It specifies CASSKKDSQGGGHQPQHF.

This clonotype was found a few times. The V and J genes are TRBV3-1 and TRBJ1-2, with no clear D. Trimming pared 0 bases from V and 2 bases from J, leaving 13 bases between. The CDR3 sequence is 16 residues long. The germline V gene encodes CDR1 LGHDT and CDR2 YNNKEL (reference sequence). This CDR3 is CASSQDKRAGNYGYTF. The CDR3 nucleotides are TGTGCCAGCAGCCAAGATAAAAGGGCGGGCAACTATGGCTACACCTTC.